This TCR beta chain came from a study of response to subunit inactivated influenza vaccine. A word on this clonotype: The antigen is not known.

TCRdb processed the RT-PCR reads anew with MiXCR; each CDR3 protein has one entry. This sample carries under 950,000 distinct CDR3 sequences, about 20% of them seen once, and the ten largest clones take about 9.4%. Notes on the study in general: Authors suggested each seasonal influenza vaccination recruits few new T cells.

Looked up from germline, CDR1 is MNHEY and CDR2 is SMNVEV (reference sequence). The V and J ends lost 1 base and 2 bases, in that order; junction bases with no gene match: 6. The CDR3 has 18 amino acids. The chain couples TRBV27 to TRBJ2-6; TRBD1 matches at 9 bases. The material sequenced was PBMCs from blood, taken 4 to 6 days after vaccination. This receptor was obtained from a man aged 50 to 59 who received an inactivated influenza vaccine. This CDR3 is CASSLFGTGSTGANVLTF. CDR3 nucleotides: TGTGCCAGCAGTTTATTTGGGACAGGGAGTACTGGGGCCAACGTCCTGACTTTC.